This entry lists 27 T cell receptor beta chains sequenced from one sample in a study of cytomegalovirus exposure and HLA in healthy donors. The table came from immunoSEQ multiplex PCR; TCRdb's copy has only in-frame clones and leaves some out. In the table there are some 150,000 clones, about 90% of which are singletons. The sample taken for sequencing was PBMCs. These receptor sequences come from a young woman in good health and CMV-seropositive.

J is TRBJ1-1 and V is TRBV7-2; D is possibly TRBD1 (6 bases). The V end was cut by 0 bases, the J end by 1 base, with 9 bases between. The V gene's germline CDR1 is SGHTA and CDR2 FQGNSA. This CDR3 contains 15 residues. The CDR3 protein is CASSLAGAWNTEAFF. The CDR3 DNA is TGTGCCAGCAGCTTAGCGGGGGCGTGGAACACTGAAGCTTTCTTT.

The chain recombines TRBV5-8 with TRBJ1-5; TRBD1 agrees at 9 bases. The CDR3 is made up of 15 amino acids. Per germline, CDR1 SGHTS and CDR2 YDEGEE. The V gene end was trimmed by 6 bases and the J gene end by 11 bases; junction bases not matched to a gene: 15. CDR3 sequence reads: CASTGGTGLRRTQHF. DNA for the CDR3: TGTGCCAGCACCGGGGGGACAGGGCTTCGGAGGACCCAGCATTTT.

The chain has TRBV13 and TRBJ2-2, with TRBD2 matching 11 bases. Germline trimming cut 4 bases from V and 5 bases from J; bases unmatched to any gene: 6. Germline-derived CDR1 and CDR2 are PRHDT and FYEKMQ (reference sequence). There are 16 residues in the CDR3. CDR3 DNA sequence: TGTGCCAGCAGCTCTCGACTAGCGGGGCGGACCGGGGAGCTGTTTTTT. Translation: CASSSRLAGRTGELFF. Variable domain in full (rest from reference TRBV13 and TRBJ2-2): AAGVIQSPRHLIKEKRETATLKCYPIPRHDTVYWYQQGPGQDPQFLISFYEKMQSDKGSIPDRFSAQQFSDYHSELNMSSLELGDSALYFCASSSRLAGRTGELFFGEGSRLTVL.

The chain joins TRBV7-9 to TRBJ2-5; 9 bases agree with TRBD2. Losses at the gene ends were 6 bases for V and 3 bases for J; bases not matched to a gene: 8. The CDR3 is made up of 15 amino acids. Germline V lookup: CDR1 SEHNR, CDR2 FQNEAQ (reference sequence). CDR3 coding DNA: TGTGCCAGCAGTCAGTGGCGGGGGGGCGAAGAGACCCAGTACTTC. Its translation is CASSQWRGGEETQYF.

This clone was found once. The rearrangement links TRBV29-1 to TRBJ2-3, with 8 bases identical to TRBD2. CDR3 length: 13 residues. The germline V gene has CDR1 SQVTM and CDR2 ANQGSEA. V lost 4 bases and J lost 4; bases outside the gene matches: 4. The chain's CDR3 is CSVGGTRADTQYF. The CDR3 region has the DNA TGCAGCGTTGGAGGGACTAGGGCAGATACGCAGTATTTT.

The chain links TRBV7-3 to TRBJ2-1; D possibly corresponds to TRBD1 (6 bases). This CDR3 has 18 residues. Between the trimmed V and J ends, which lost 1 base and 0 bases, there was a span of 16 bases. CDR1 is SGHTA and CDR2 is FQGTGA in the germline V gene. The CDR3 nucleotides are TGTGCCAGCAGCTTAAAGATTAAGGGGGAGAGCTCCTACAATGAGCAGTTCTTC. Protein: CASSLKIKGESSYNEQFF. Filled out from reference TRBV7-3 and TRBJ2-1, the complete variable domain reads GAGVSQTPSNKVTEKGKYVELRCDPISGHTALYWYRQSLGQGPEFLIYFQGTGAADDSGLPNDRFFAVRPEGSVSTLKIQRTERGDSAVYLCASSLKIKGESSYNEQFFGPGTRLTVL.

V usage is TRBV5-1 and J usage is TRBJ1-2; D is ambiguous. The germline V gene has CDR1 SGHRS and CDR2 YFSETQ. This CDR3 is 12 amino acids long. Between the trimmed V and J ends, which lost 4 bases and 2 bases, there was a span of 6 bases. The CDR3 sequence is CASSNENYGYTF. The CDR3 coding sequence is TGCGCCAGCAGCAACGAGAACTATGGCTACACCTTC.

The CDR3 protein is CASWTPWENQPQHF. DNA for the CDR3: TGTGCCAGCTGGACACCCTGGGAAAATCAGCCCCAGCATTTT. This rearrangement joins TRBV28 to TRBJ1-5; D may be TRBD1 (5 bases). Deletions cut 8 bases from V and 4 bases from J, with 15 bases between. CDR1 and CDR2 from the germline V gene are MDHEN and SYDVKM. This CDR3 contains 14 residues.

This chain links TRBV28 with TRBJ1-5; TRBD1 matches 7 bases. This CDR3 comprises 14 residues. CDR1 and CDR2 (germline): MDHEN, SYDVKM. Germline trimming cut 4 bases from V and 6 bases from J; bases unmatched to any gene: 6. This CDR3 is CASSSGDRVQPQHF. As DNA, the CDR3 is TGTGCCAGCAGTTCTGGAGACAGGGTTCAGCCCCAGCATTTT. The variable domain in full, completed from reference TRBV28 and TRBJ1-5, reads DVKVTQSSRYLVKRTGEKVFLECVQDMDHENMFWYRQDPGLGLRLIYFSYDVKMKEKGDIPEGYSVSREKKERFSLILESASTNQTSMYLCASSSGDRVQPQHFGDGTRLSIL.

The rearrangement links TRBV7-8 to TRBJ2-7; 9 bases match TRBD1. The CDR3 covers 16 residues. With V trimmed by 0 bases and J by 4 bases, 7 bases remained unmatched. Germline CDR1 is SGHVS and CDR2 is FQNEAQ. The CDR3 bases are TGTGCCAGCAGCTTAGCAGAACAGGGGGCGAGTTACGAGCAGTACTTC. Translating gives CASSLAEQGASYEQYF.

The chain carries TRBV6-6 and TRBJ1-5; perhaps TRBD1 as D (6 bases). The CDR3 is 13 amino acids. V dropped 10 bases and J dropped 1 base, with 11 bases sitting between them. Germline CDR1 is MNHNY and CDR2 is SVGAGI (reference sequence). The DNA for the CDR3 is TGTGCCACCTACAGGGAAAGCAATCAGCCCCAGCATTTT. Its translation is CATYRESNQPQHF.

V is TRBV15 and J is TRBJ1-1; D is unresolved. The CDR3 contains 14 residues. Trimming cost V 0 bases and J 5 bases, with 10 bases left between them. In germline, CDR1 is LNHNV, CDR2 YYDKDF (reference sequence). Here the CDR3 reads CATSRDLVETEAFF. Here the CDR3 DNA reads TGTGCCACCAGCAGAGATCTAGTGGAAACTGAAGCTTTCTTT.

V gene TRBV6-1 combines with J gene TRBJ2-3; 10 nucleotides align to TRBD1. V shed 10 bases, J shed 4 bases, and the junction held 8 bases outside the gene matches. Germline CDR1 reads MNHNS; CDR2 reads SASEGT. The CDR3 loop spans 14 amino acids. CDR3 in DNA: TGTGCCACCTCGACAGGGGGCCTGGCAGATACGCAGTATTTT. Protein sequence: CATSTGGLADTQYF.

The V call is TRBV27, the J call TRBJ2-1; D perhaps matches TRBD2 (5 bases). The CDR3 totals 14 residues. Trimming removed 2 bases from V and 2 bases from J, with 7 bases in between. Germline assignment: CDR1 MNHEY and CDR2 SMNVEV (reference sequence). The CDR3 sequence: CASSLGLPYNEQFF. CDR3 nucleotides: TGTGCCAGCAGTTTAGGACTTCCCTACAATGAGCAGTTCTTC.

The chain uses TRBV7-9 and TRBJ1-3; TRBD1 might be the D (5 bases). Germline V gene sequence: CDR1 SEHNR, CDR2 FQNEAQ (reference sequence). V dropped 4 bases and J dropped 1 base, with 8 bases sitting between them. The CDR3 spans 14 residues. CDR3 loop: CASSWGGSGNTIYF. For the CDR3, the DNA is TGTGCCAGCAGCTGGGGGGGATCTGGAAACACCATATATTTT.

This chain links TRBV4-2 with TRBJ1-5, with D uncertain. Germline lookup yields CDR1 LGHNA and CDR2 YNFKEQ. Trimming removed 0 bases at V and 0 bases at J, with 6 bases between. The CDR3 is made up of 15 amino acids. The DNA for the CDR3 is TGTGCCAGCAGCCAAGATCCAGATAGCAATCAGCCCCAGCATTTT. Translating gives CASSQDPDSNQPQHF.

The rearrangement joins TRBV30 to TRBJ2-3; 7 bases match TRBD2. CDR3 length: 14 residues. Germline V gene sequence: CDR1 GTSNPN, CDR2 SVGIG (reference sequence). The junction had 3 bases not matched to a gene; V was cut back by 3 bases and J by 0 bases. CDR3 loop: CAWRRLASTDTQYF. The CDR3, as DNA: TGTGCCTGGAGAAGACTAGCTAGCACAGATACGCAGTATTTT.

This chain links TRBV5-4 with TRBJ1-4; the D is unclear. CDR1 is SGHNT and CDR2 is YYREEE in the germline V gene (reference sequence). The CDR3 has 11 residues. V was cut by 7 bases and J by 7 bases, with 8 bases left in between. This chain's CDR3 is CASQSGEKLFF. The CDR3 bases are TGTGCCAGCCAATCGGGTGAAAAACTGTTTTTT.

This clone was observed once. The chain joins TRBV28 to TRBJ2-3; 9 bases match TRBD2. V lost 10 bases and J lost 5; bases outside the gene matches: 16. CDR3 length: 16 residues. Looked up from germline, CDR1 is MDHEN and CDR2 is SYDVKM. As DNA, the CDR3 is TGTGCCACTATCTTTCCTAGCGGGAAACTCGGAGATACGCAGTATTTT. Translating gives CATIFPSGKLGDTQYF.

In this sample, this clone turned up a few times. The chain joins TRBV5-8 to TRBJ2-7; D call uncertain. Germline V gene sequence: CDR1 SGHTS, CDR2 YDEGEE. V lost 0 bases, J lost 5 bases, and 3 bases lay in between. The CDR3 length is 11 residues. The CDR3 sequence is CASSLVNEQYF. The CDR3 DNA follows: TGTGCCAGCAGCTTGGTTAACGAGCAGTACTTC.

The chain joins TRBV2 to TRBJ2-3, with 14 bases aligning to TRBD2. The J segment lost 5 bases and the V segment lost 6 bases, leaving 10 bases of the junction unmatched. Per the germline V gene, CDR1 is SNHLY and CDR2 is FYNNEI. The CDR3 is 17 residues long. CDR3 in amino acids: CASRPGTSGGRRDTQYF. CDR3 in DNA: TGTGCCAGCAGGCCCGGGACTAGCGGGGGTAGGAGAGATACGCAGTATTTT.

V gene TRBV11-3 combines with J gene TRBJ2-7, with D unclear. The V gene lost 1 base and the J gene lost 2 bases, with 6 bases spanning the gap. The CDR3 is 13 amino acids. Germline CDR1 is SGHNT and CDR2 is YENEEA. The CDR3 region has the DNA TGTGCCAGCAGCTTAGCCCCCACCTACGAGCAGTACTTC. This codes for CASSLAPTYEQYF.

The gene calls are TRBV11-3 and TRBJ1-2; the D gene is possibly TRBD1 (6 bases). Germline values: CDR1 SGHNT, CDR2 YENEEA. The CDR3 is 13 amino acids. V was trimmed by 4 bases and J by 8 bases, leaving 14 bases between them. Written as DNA, the CDR3 is TGTGCCAGCAGCTATCCACAGGGTTTCGGCTACACCTTC. Translating gives CASSYPQGFGYTF. Supplemented by reference TRBV11-3 and TRBJ1-2, the full variable domain reads EAGVVQSPRYKIIEKKQPVAFWCNPISGHNTLYWYLQNLGQGPELLIRYENEEAVDDSQLPKDRFSAERLKGVDSTLKIQPAELGDSAVYLCASSYPQGFGYTFGSGTRLTVV.

This chain links TRBV13 with TRBJ2-1; the D is unclear. The CDR3 loop spans 14 amino acids. V was shortened by 5 bases and J by 2 bases, with 10 bases between the two germline ends. Germline assignment: CDR1 PRHDT and CDR2 FYEKMQ (reference sequence). The CDR3, as DNA: TGTGCCAGCAGCCCTACTACCGCCTACAATGAGCAGTTCTTC. Amino acid sequence: CASSPTTAYNEQFF.

This clone appeared a single time. The chain employs TRBV5-1 and TRBJ1-4; D perhaps matches TRBD1 (5 bases). The germline V gene has CDR1 SGHRS and CDR2 YFSETQ. The V gene lost 2 bases and the J gene lost 4 bases, with 15 bases spanning the gap. The CDR3 contains 16 residues. In DNA form, the CDR3 reads TGCGCCAGCAGCTTAAATAGGCAGGGTGGTAATGAAAAACTGTTTTTT. Its protein is CASSLNRQGGNEKLFF.

This chain links TRBV7-6 with TRBJ1-4, with 8 bases identical to TRBD1. There are 17 residues in the CDR3. Germline CDR1 is SGHVS and CDR2 is FNYEAQ. Trimming cost V 2 bases and J 4 bases; bases outside gene matches: 9. In DNA form, the CDR3 reads TGTGCCAGCAGCTTAAGCGGCGGGACAGGATTTAATGAAAAACTGTTTTTT. Translated, it gives CASSLSGGTGFNEKLFF.

CDR3 sequence reads: CASSPGGAFNEQFF. In DNA, the CDR3 is TGCGCCAGCAGCCCCGGGGGGGCCTTCAATGAGCAGTTCTTC. The rearrangement joins TRBV5-1 to TRBJ2-1; TRBD2 aligns across 8 bases. V lost 4 bases and J lost 6; bases outside the gene matches: 6. This CDR3 region has 14 residues. From germline, CDR1 is SGHRS and CDR2 YFSETQ.